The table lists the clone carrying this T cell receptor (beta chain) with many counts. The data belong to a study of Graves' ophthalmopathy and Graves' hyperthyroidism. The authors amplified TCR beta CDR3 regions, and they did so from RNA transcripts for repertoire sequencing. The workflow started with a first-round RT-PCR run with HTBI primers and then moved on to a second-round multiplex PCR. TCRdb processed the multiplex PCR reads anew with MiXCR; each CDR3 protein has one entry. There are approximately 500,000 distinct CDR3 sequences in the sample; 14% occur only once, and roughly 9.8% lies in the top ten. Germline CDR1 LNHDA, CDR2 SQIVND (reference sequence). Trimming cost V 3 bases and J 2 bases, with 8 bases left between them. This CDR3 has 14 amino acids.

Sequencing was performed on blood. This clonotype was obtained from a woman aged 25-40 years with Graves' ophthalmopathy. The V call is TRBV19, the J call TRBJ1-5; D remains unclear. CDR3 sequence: CASSMVTGNQPQHF. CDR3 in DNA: TGTGCCAGTAGTATGGTAACAGGCAATCAGCCCCAGCATTTT.